This TCR beta chain originates from a study of blood T cell repertoires in COVID-19. Study overall: The origin of the acute and convalescent COVID-19 samples was the United States, Italy and Spain.

Everyone who took part was 18 to 89 years old, and they came from 24 US areas. Participants had their cohort set by participant-reported clinical history. There are 15 residues in the CDR3. V was clipped by 6 bases and J by 7 bases, with 18 bases between them. The V gene's germline CDR1 is MDHEN and CDR2 SYDVKM. Original methodology: Reference gene primer amplification gave nucleated cell count estimates. Using immunoSEQ multiplex PCR, the repertoire was profiled, and TCRdb retains in-frame clones only, with some absent. V, J and clone size are those of that table, while D and trimming were read from the DNA. The sample yields around 150,000 clones, approximately 80% seen once.

Sequencing input: PBMCs or T cells enriched from blood (not recorded which). The J gene is TRBJ2-2, the V gene TRBV28, with TRBD2 as a possible D gene (5 bases). This TCR was sampled from a man aged 50 to 59 who had recovered from COVID-19. CDR3 residues: CASSSGIFTGGELFF. The CDR3 DNA is TGTGCCAGCAGCTCGGGGATCTTTACCGGCGGGGAGCTGTTTTTT.